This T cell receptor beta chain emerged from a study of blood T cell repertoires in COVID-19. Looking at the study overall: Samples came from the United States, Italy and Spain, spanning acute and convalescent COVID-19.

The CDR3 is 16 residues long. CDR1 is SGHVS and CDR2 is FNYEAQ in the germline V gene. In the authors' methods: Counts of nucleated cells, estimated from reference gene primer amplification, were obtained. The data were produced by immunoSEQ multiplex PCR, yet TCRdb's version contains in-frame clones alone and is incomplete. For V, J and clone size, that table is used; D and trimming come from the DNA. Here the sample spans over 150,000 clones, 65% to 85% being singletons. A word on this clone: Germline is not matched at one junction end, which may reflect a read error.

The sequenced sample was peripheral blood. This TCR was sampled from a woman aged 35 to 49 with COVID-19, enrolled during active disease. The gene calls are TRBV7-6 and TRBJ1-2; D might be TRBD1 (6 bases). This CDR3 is CASSLGSPIEGVRLVF. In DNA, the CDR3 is TGTGCCAGCAGCTTAGGCTCCCCCATAGAGGGGGTCAGACTCGTCTTC.